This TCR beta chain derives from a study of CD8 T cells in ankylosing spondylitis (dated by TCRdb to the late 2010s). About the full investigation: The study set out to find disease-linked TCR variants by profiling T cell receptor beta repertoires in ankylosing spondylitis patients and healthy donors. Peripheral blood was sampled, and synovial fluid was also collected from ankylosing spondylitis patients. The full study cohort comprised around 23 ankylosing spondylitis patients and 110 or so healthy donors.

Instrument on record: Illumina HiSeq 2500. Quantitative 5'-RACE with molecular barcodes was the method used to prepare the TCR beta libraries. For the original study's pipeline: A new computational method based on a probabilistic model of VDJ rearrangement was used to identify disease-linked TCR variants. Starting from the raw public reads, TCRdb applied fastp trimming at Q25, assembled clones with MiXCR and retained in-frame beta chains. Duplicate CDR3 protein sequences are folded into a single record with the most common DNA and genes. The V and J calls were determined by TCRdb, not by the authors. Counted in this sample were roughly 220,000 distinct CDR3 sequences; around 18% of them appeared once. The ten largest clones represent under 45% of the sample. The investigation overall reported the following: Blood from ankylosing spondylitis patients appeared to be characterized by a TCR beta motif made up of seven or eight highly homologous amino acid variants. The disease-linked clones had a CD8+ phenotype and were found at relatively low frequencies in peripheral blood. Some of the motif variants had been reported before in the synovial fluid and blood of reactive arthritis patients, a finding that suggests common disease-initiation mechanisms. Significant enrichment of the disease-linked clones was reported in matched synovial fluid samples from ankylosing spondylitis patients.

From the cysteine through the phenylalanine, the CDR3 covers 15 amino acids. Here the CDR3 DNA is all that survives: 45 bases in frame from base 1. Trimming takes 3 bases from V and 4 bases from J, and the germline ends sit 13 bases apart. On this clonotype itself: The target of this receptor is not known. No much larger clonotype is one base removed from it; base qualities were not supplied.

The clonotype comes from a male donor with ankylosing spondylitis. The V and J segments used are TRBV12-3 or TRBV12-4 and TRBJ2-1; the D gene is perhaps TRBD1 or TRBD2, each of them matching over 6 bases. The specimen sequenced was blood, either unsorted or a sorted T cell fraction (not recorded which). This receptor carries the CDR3 CASSFRGPEYNEQFF. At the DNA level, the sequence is TGTGCCAGCAGTTTTCGGGGGCCCGAATACAATGAGCAGTTCTTC.